A selection of T cell receptor beta chains follows, all from one sample in a study of blood T cell repertoires in COVID-19. The method was immunoSEQ multiplex PCR; TCRdb's version includes in-frame clones alone and lacks a portion of them. The top ten hold approximately 1.7% of the sample, which has more than 200,000 clones, 86% seen once. What was sequenced was PBMCs or T cells enriched from blood (not recorded which). The receptor set was obtained from a man aged 35-49 years who had recovered from COVID-19. Each CDR3 is given with its conserved first and last residue. The D gene is left open where the match is weak. Clone size is shown for a subset of rows, as once, few, many or a class of expanded clone.

V gene: TRBV6-4
D gene: -
J gene: TRBJ2-1
clone size: few
CDR3 protein: CASSLAEAGEQFF
CDR3 DNA: TGTGCCAGCAGTTTAGCGGAGGCAGGTGAGCAGTTCTTC

V gene: TRBV10-3
D gene: -
J gene: TRBJ1-5
clone size: -
CDR3 protein: CAISDYRGEGDRRSNQPQHF
CDR3 DNA: TGTGCCATCAGTGATTATAGGGGGGAGGGTGATCGGCGTAGCAATCAGCCCCAGCATTTT

V gene: TRBV29-1
D gene: -
J gene: TRBJ1-4
clone size: -
CDR3 protein: CSVQRLEGEKLFF
CDR3 DNA: TGCAGCGTGCAACGTCTTGAGGGAGAAAAACTGTTTTTT

V gene: TRBV9
D gene: -
J gene: TRBJ2-2
clone size: -
CDR3 protein: CASSVGAGYNPGELFF
CDR3 DNA: TGTGCCAGCAGCGTAGGTGCAGGGTATAATCCCGGGGAGCTGTTTTTT

V gene: TRBV2
D gene: TRBD2
J gene: TRBJ2-5
clone size: -
CDR3 protein: CASSEVGSGETQYF
CDR3 DNA: TGTGCCAGCAGTGAAGTGGGTAGCGGGGAGACCCAGTACTTC

V gene: TRBV28
D gene: TRBD1
J gene: TRBJ2-7
clone size: -
CDR3 protein: CASSLGDRTVSGEQYF
CDR3 DNA: TGTGCCAGCAGTTTAGGGGACAGGACTGTATCGGGCGAGCAGTACTTC

V gene: TRBV5-1
D gene: TRBD2
J gene: TRBJ2-5
clone size: -
CDR3 protein: CASSLAGSGGFRNQETQYF
CDR3 DNA: TGCGCCAGCAGCTTGGCGGGTAGCGGGGGCTTTAGGAACCAAGAGACCCAGTACTTC

V gene: TRBV7-8
D gene: -
J gene: TRBJ1-1
clone size: -
CDR3 protein: CASSSLGGLYTEAFF
CDR3 DNA: TGTGCCAGCAGCTCCCTGGGGGGGCTGTACACTGAAGCTTTCTTT

V gene: TRBV29-1
D gene: TRBD2
J gene: TRBJ2-3
clone size: -
CDR3 protein: CSSEGTSGTDTQYF
CDR3 DNA: TGCAGCTCGGAGGGGACTAGCGGCACAGATACGCAGTATTTT

V gene: TRBV27
D gene: -
J gene: TRBJ1-5
clone size: -
CDR3 protein: CASSPRGEHQPQHF
CDR3 DNA: TGTGCCAGCAGTCCACGGGGGGAACATCAGCCCCAGCATTTT

V gene: TRBV7-9
D gene: TRBD2
J gene: TRBJ2-1
clone size: -
CDR3 protein: CASSYRDYYNEQFF
CDR3 DNA: TGTGCCAGCAGCTACCGGGACTACTACAATGAGCAGTTCTTC

V gene: TRBV16
D gene: -
J gene: TRBJ1-1
clone size: -
CDR3 protein: CASSQVRLTMNTEAFF
CDR3 DNA: TGTGCCAGCAGCCAAGTTAGACTGACCATGAACACTGAAGCTTTCTTT

V gene: TRBV7-9
D gene: -
J gene: TRBJ2-7
clone size: -
CDR3 protein: CASSFPHRNTESYEQYF
CDR3 DNA: TGTGCCAGCAGCTTCCCCCACCGAAACACAGAGTCCTACGAGCAGTACTTC

V gene: TRBV6-2/TRBV6-3
D gene: TRBD1
J gene: TRBJ1-1
clone size: -
CDR3 protein: CASSPDRGRTEAFF
CDR3 DNA: TGTGCCAGCAGTCCGGACAGGGGGAGGACTGAAGCTTTCTTT

V gene: TRBV7-2
D gene: TRBD2
J gene: TRBJ2-1
clone size: -
CDR3 protein: CASKRELADYNEQFF
CDR3 DNA: TGTGCCAGTAAGAGGGAACTAGCGGACTACAATGAGCAGTTCTTC

V gene: TRBV3-1/TRBV3-2
D gene: TRBD2
J gene: TRBJ2-7
clone size: -
CDR3 protein: CASSQEPSGGAVTYEQYF
CDR3 DNA: TGTGCCAGCAGCCAAGAACCCAGCGGGGGGGCCGTGACCTACGAGCAGTACTTC

V gene: TRBV27
D gene: -
J gene: TRBJ2-7
clone size: few
CDR3 protein: CASSPTGLRYEQYF
CDR3 DNA: TGTGCCAGCAGCCCGACGGGACTCAGATACGAGCAGTACTTC

V gene: TRBV28
D gene: TRBD1
J gene: TRBJ1-1
clone size: -
CDR3 protein: CASRDSHTEAFF
CDR3 DNA: TGTGCCAGCCGGGACAGTCACACTGAAGCTTTCTTT

V gene: TRBV6-5
D gene: TRBD1
J gene: TRBJ2-7
clone size: -
CDR3 protein: CASARDRGPYEQYF
CDR3 DNA: TGTGCCAGCGCGAGGGACAGGGGACCCTACGAGCAGTACTTC

V gene: TRBV4-3
D gene: TRBD1
J gene: TRBJ2-5
clone size: -
CDR3 protein: CASSQVTGVGQETQYF
CDR3 DNA: TGCGCCAGCAGCCAAGTCACAGGGGTCGGGCAAGAGACCCAGTACTTC

V gene: TRBV21-1
D gene: -
J gene: TRBJ2-7
clone size: few
CDR3 protein: CARRQGLNEQYF
CDR3 DNA: TGTGCCAGGCGACAGGGATTAAACGAGCAGTACTTC